Presented here are 5 T cell receptor beta chains from one specimen sequenced in a study of T cells in Graves' hyperthyroidism and ophthalmopathy. Template material for amplifying TCR beta CDR3 regions consisted of RNA transcripts. TCR CDR3 underwent first-round RT-PCR with the HTBI primer set. TCRdb re-analysed the multiplex PCR reads in MiXCR, keeping a single row per CDR3 protein. Of hundreds of thousands of distinct CDR3 sequences listed, about 16% are singletons. The sample taken for sequencing was blood. The source of these receptors is a woman in her twenties or thirties with Graves' hyperthyroidism.

This chain connects TRBV15 to TRBJ1-6, with D unresolved. This CDR3 comprises 13 residues. Germline CDR1 LNHNV, CDR2 YYDKDF (reference sequence). The V end was cut by 0 bases, the J end by 11 bases, with 8 bases between. The CDR3 reads CATSRDPNTPLHF. As DNA, the CDR3 is TGTGCCACCAGCAGAGACCCCAATACACCCCTCCACTTT.

This chain links TRBV3-1 with TRBJ1-3, with 8 bases matching TRBD1. Germline V lookup: CDR1 LGHDT, CDR2 YNNKEL (reference sequence). V lost 3 bases to trimming and J lost 0 bases; unmatched junction nucleotides: 10. The CDR3 length is 18 residues. The DNA of the CDR3 is TGTGCCAGCAGCCACGTATCGGACAGGGCAATCTCTGGAAACACCATATATTTT. It codes for CASSHVSDRAISGNTIYF.

The genes are TRBV19 and TRBJ2-6; maybe TRBD1 (6 bases). CDR3 length: 15 amino acids. The V gene's germline CDR1 is LNHDA and CDR2 SQIVND (reference sequence). V was pared by 2 bases and J by 2 bases, with 7 bases between. The CDR3 DNA sequence: TGTGCCAGTAGTATACGACAGGCTGGGGCCAACGTCCTGACTTTC. Amino acid sequence: CASSIRQAGANVLTF.

The V and J genes are TRBV3-1 and TRBJ1-6, with 7 bases fitting TRBD1. V was clipped by 5 bases and J by 10 bases; unmatched bases: 5. CDR3 length: 13 residues. Germline CDR1 is LGHDT and CDR2 is YNNKEL (reference sequence). The CDR3 nucleotides are TGTGCCAGCAGCTACAGGGGCAACTCACCCCTCCACTTT. Its protein is CASSYRGNSPLHF.

This clonotype showed up many times. The chain is built from TRBV3-1 and TRBJ2-7; no definite D call. The CDR3 has 12 amino acids. The V and J ends lost 2 bases and 1 base respectively, with 3 bases between them. Germline lookup yields CDR1 LGHDT and CDR2 YNNKEL (reference sequence). The CDR3 DNA reads TGTGCCAGCAGCCAATTGTCCTACGAGCAGTACTTC. It is translated as CASSQLSYEQYF.